This entry features one T cell receptor (beta chain) sequence. Its antigen remains unknown. The data were obtained in a study of cytomegalovirus exposure and HLA in healthy donors. Across the study: For the approximately 400 genotyped donors, 81% fell within the Caucasian-associated ancestry cluster.

Study-wide results and limits: The authors enumerated over 150 TCR beta chains as linked to cytomegalovirus. When analyzed later, a missense DCLRE1C variant was found to be linked to TCR beta V- and J-gene trimming.

The PCR contained 60 Vbeta and 13 Jbeta primers. The protocol was immunoSEQ multiplex PCR, while the TCRdb copy is restricted to in-frame clones and leaves out a portion. The sample lists around 71,000 clones; more than 60% were seen once. Unmatched junction bases numbered 17, after V lost 8 bases and J lost 2 bases. This CDR3 contains 20 residues. CDR1 and CDR2 (germline): LNHDA, SQIVND (reference sequence). Healthy bone marrow donors made up the donors. Sequenced input: PBMCs. The TCR sequence derives from a male donor in good health and CMV-seropositive. V usage is TRBV19 and J usage is TRBJ2-6, with 11 positions matching TRBD1. CDR3 nucleotide sequence: TGTGCCAGTCGATCACCGGGACAGGGGGGTTTCTTGGCTGGGGCCAACGTCCTGACTTTC. Residues: CASRSPGQGGFLAGANVLTF. Supplemented by reference TRBV19 and TRBJ2-6, the full variable domain reads DGGITQSPKYLFRKEGQNVTLSCEQNLNHDAMYWYRQDPGQGLRLIYYSQIVNDFQKGDIAEGYSVSREKKESFPLTVTSAQKNPTAFYLCASRSPGQGGFLAGANVLTFGAGSRLTVL.